A selection of T cell receptor beta chains follows, all from one sample in a study of PD-1 blockade in classical Hodgkin lymphoma. Repertoires were generated with immunoSEQ multiplex PCR, while TCRdb's copy carries only in-frame clones and drops some. The sample includes tens of thousands of clones, over 90% seen only once; the top ten take about 2.6%. The sequencing sample was made of peripheral blood mononuclear cells (PBMCs). The receptors here all came from a human donor with classical Hodgkin lymphoma. The CDR3 runs from the conserved cysteine through the conserved F or W.

j_call,v_call,cdr3_aa
TRBJ1-2,TRBV7-9,CASSLNRGLAYGYTF
TRBJ1-5,TRBV6-1,CASSSQGYSNQPQHF
TRBJ1-2,TRBV2,CASSLLGAPGGYTF
TRBJ2-7,TRBV29-1,CSVAITGGYNEQYF
TRBJ1-1,TRBV6-1,CASSETGGEAFF
TRBJ2-7,TRBV7-9,CASSLAGPEQYF
TRBJ2-7,TRBV28,CASSLPYQGLGEQYF
TRBJ1-1,TRBV5-6,CASSPALREPTEAFF
TRBJ1-1,TRBV14,CASSQVGGRGTEAFF
TRBJ2-3,TRBV15,CATSRAPPGEHTQYF
TRBJ2-3,TRBV5-1,CASSFNDRAGDTQYF
TRBJ2-3,TRBV9,CASSSGLGTDTQYF
TRBJ2-5,TRBV21-1,CASSKGGLSETQYF
TRBJ1-1,TRBV5-8,CASSPGWQAGNTEAFF
TRBJ1-1,TRBV30,CAWGTGQGNTEAFF
TRBJ2-7,TRBV6-6,CASRTPVTGLHEQYF
TRBJ2-7,TRBV7-8,CASSASTSFAYEQYF
TRBJ2-3,TRBV5-1,CASSPAPGQGILDTQYF
TRBJ1-5,TRBV5-1,CASSLGGSNQPQHF
TRBJ2-7,TRBV7-6,CASSLGVEQYF
TRBJ1-2,TRBV27,CASYGGRDYGYTF
TRBJ2-5,TRBV5-5,CASRPIQGARETQYF
TRBJ1-2,TRBV11-2,CASSLPTRVYGYTF
TRBJ1-5,TRBV10-3,CAISQTGGDQPQHF
TRBJ2-7,TRBV30,CAWGTHAYEQYF
TRBJ2-1,TRBV5-1,CASRLEYFYNEQFF
TRBJ1-1,TRBV29-1,CSALGGRTDTEAFF
TRBJ2-5,TRBV2,CASSVQRGTTRETQYF
TRBJ1-4,TRBV5-1,CASSFTGTGNEKLFF
TRBJ1-4,TRBV28,CASSGTGGYEKLFF
TRBJ2-7,TRBV5-8,CASLAPPTLSYEQYF
TRBJ2-3,TRBV4-1,CASSQDGTPSTDTQYF
TRBJ1-5,TRBV6-4,CASSDRANQPQHF
TRBJ1-5,TRBV6-5,CASSQRNQPQHF
TRBJ2-3,TRBV19,CASSPQPSSTDTQYF
TRBJ1-6,TRBV21-1,CASSKASGPPYRFHFSPLHF
TRBJ1-5,TRBV6-1,CASNTDRGPRPQHF
TRBJ1-5,TRBV19,CASSREAEQPQHF
TRBJ2-5,TRBV9,CASSVRPGSGKETQYF
TRBJ1-1,TRBV5-6,CASSPTRATEAFF
TRBJ2-2,TRBV7-2,CASSPTGSNTGELFF
TRBJ1-3,TRBV6-1,CASRTNRNTIYF
TRBJ1-2,TRBV7-2,CASSLGRTGNRYGYTF
TRBJ1-3,TRBV4-1,CASSQGWQGASGNTIYF
TRBJ2-5,TRBV30,CAWETAGGEETQYF
TRBJ1-1,TRBV7-2,CASSSQANTEAFF
TRBJ1-1,TRBV7-2,CASSLQGGTEAFF
TRBJ1-5,TRBV5-3,CARSRTGHSNQPQHF
TRBJ1-2,TRBV28,CASSDHAYGYTF
TRBJ2-1,TRBV5-6,CASSRASVRGGPDEQFF
TRBJ1-4,TRBV28,CASTPAREKLFF